The entry below gives a single TCR beta chain sequence along with its context. The entry originates in a study of control samples from healthy donors and cancer patients. Generated by immunoSEQ multiplex PCR, the TCRdb table keeps only in-frame clones and is missing some. The table records around 180,000 clones, 90% to 95% of them present only once. The sequencing input was blood. The receptor comes from a young woman in good health.

The CDR3 DNA is TGTGCCAGCAGTGAAGGTTACGAGCAGTACTTC. The encoded protein is CASSEGYEQYF. The chain uses TRBV2 and TRBJ2-7, with D unresolved. Germline CDR1 reads SNHLY; CDR2 reads FYNNEI. The CDR3 is made up of 11 amino acids. The V gene lost 1 base and the J gene lost 4 bases, with 2 bases spanning the gap.